This T cell receptor beta chain was sequenced during a study of regulatory T cells in long-lasting Graves disease (TCRdb year 2021). Broadly, across the study: Persistent Graves' disease was defined as antithyroid drug treatment for over 5 years with persistently positive TSH receptor autoantibodies. The study was conducted in China and was registered as a clinical trial. Peripheral blood TCR sequencing and RNA sequencing compared persistent Graves' disease patients with newly diagnosed Graves' disease patients. TCR sequencing covered about 13 persistent and 20 or so newly diagnosed Graves' disease patients, around 35 samples in total. In the clinical cohort, patients with persistent Graves' disease had used antithyroid drugs for an average of around 9.3 years. What the study reported, not specific to this receptor: The study examined only peripheral blood because the primary lesion, thyroid tissue, could not be accessed. Preferential use of TRBV28, TRBJ1-2 and TRBJ2-5 was observed in persistent disease, whereas TRBV20-1 and TRBJ2-1 were favored in newly diagnosed disease. Sequencing and analysis were limited to the TCR beta chain. More public clonotypes were shared among persistent patients (fewer than 3,000) than among newly diagnosed patients (roughly 960). As a limitation, the authors acknowledged that the small sample size may reduce accuracy. Compared with newly diagnosed patients, patients with persistent Graves' disease had lower TCR Shannon entropy and fewer highly expanded clones, which suggests clonal expansion.

Concerning this clonotype: Its specific antigen is unknown. The input lacks base qualities; no much larger clone sits a single base away.

The CDR3 sequence holds 13 residues, the cysteine and phenylalanine included. Left in the record is the CDR3 DNA by itself, 39 bases read in frame from the first base. The germline ends are 8 bases apart after V is trimmed by 3 bases and J by 3 bases. Based on the germline V gene, the CDR1 and CDR2 sequences are KGHSH and LQKENI. What the time point label conveys for this sample: persistent/refractory GD, antithyroid drugs over 5 years with positive TRAb. For both TCR sequencing and RNA sequencing, RNA was extracted from PBMCs in TRIzol. Graves' disease was diagnosed according to American Thyroid Association guidelines. Patients for the study were recruited at an endocrinology department in Xi'an, China. Each patient gave approximately 10 milliliters of peripheral blood, collected in an EDTA anticoagulant tube. Ficoll Paque Plus density gradient separation was used to isolate PBMCs, and no further T cell sorting was performed. An Agilent 2100 Bioanalyzer and agarose gel were used to check RNA quality, while a NanoDrop 2000 measured RNA concentration.

Receptor amplification or capture employed multiplex PCR. Data came from an Illumina HiSeq 4000. To build TCR beta libraries, CDR3 regions were amplified by Arm-PCR using iRepertoire HTBI primers. Gel purification was performed on PCR products prior to sequencing. Per the authors' processing: Gene usage analysis of CDR3 amino acid clonotypes relied on the roughly 58 TRBV and 14 TRBJ segments identified across samples. COPE and FqMerger were used to merge the filtered high-quality paired reads into contigs. BLAST was used to align contigs to IMGT TRBV, TRBD and TRBJ reference genes, with CDR3 defined following IMGT. Highly expanded clones were defined as clonotypes with a frequency above 0.1%. Shannon entropy served as the measure of repertoire diversity, while the Gini coefficient captured V-J evenness. A clonotype was considered public if more than one individual shared it. TCRdb's own reprocessing of the public reads used fastp at Q25 and MiXCR and kept productive beta chains. Each CDR3 protein gets just one entry, which takes the most common genes and DNA from the rows behind it. The V and J calls were determined by TCRdb, not by the authors. Recorded for this sample are some 420,000 distinct CDR3 sequences; 22% of them occurred a single time. The ten most abundant clones make up around 14% of the sample.

The rearrangement joined TRBV18 to TRBJ1-1; the D gene identity is not certain. Specimen: peripheral blood mononuclear cells (PBMCs), collected when the disease was refractory, from a patient treated with antithyroid drugs. This clonotype was obtained from a female donor with Graves disease. CDR3 protein: CASSPTLDTEAFF. In nucleotides, the sequence is TGTGCCAGCTCACCTACTTTGGACACTGAAGCTTTCTTT.